Presented here are 7 T cell receptor beta chains from one specimen sequenced in a study of blood T cell repertoires in COVID-19. Sequencing was performed with immunoSEQ multiplex PCR; in TCRdb, only in-frame clones are kept and a portion is missing. The sample has 150,000 to 200,000 clones; over 75% are singletons. Sequences were obtained from peripheral blood. The receptors originated from a human donor in a cohort sampled during active COVID-19.

The V call is TRBV11-2, the J call TRBJ2-5; TRBD1 is a possible D gene (7 bases). There are 19 residues in the CDR3. The germline V gene has CDR1 SGHAT and CDR2 FQNNGV. Trimming left V 5 bases short and J 6 bases short, with 31 bases between. The CDR3 DNA reads as TGTGCCAGCAGCGTCGACAGGGTAAAGAAAGGGGAGGACGGGAAGACCCAGTACTTC. It codes for CASSVDRVKKGEDGKTQYF.

The chain carries TRBV10-2 and TRBJ1-4, with D unclear. Looked up from germline, CDR1 is WSHSY and CDR2 is SAAADI. CDR3 length: 12 amino acids. V lost 9 bases, J lost 7 bases, and 12 bases lay in between. CDR3 amino acids: CASGIGSEKLFF. The CDR3 coding sequence is TGCGCCAGTGGAATAGGGAGTGAAAAACTGTTTTTT.

This clone has only a few counts. V usage is TRBV4-3 and J usage is TRBJ1-4; unclear D gene. Trimming took 0 bases from V and 7 from J, leaving 9 bases between them. The CDR3 consists of 14 residues. Per germline, CDR1 LGHNA and CDR2 YSLEER. CDR3: CASSQDRGPEKLFF. In nucleotides, the CDR3 is TGCGCCAGCAGCCAAGATCGAGGGCCTGAAAAACTGTTTTTT.

About this clone: Additional DNA sequences in this sample encode the identical CDR3. The chain joins TRBV5-1 to TRBJ1-1, with D perhaps TRBD1 (5 bases). V lost 1 base and J 0 bases, leaving 10 bases between the germline ends. Looked up from germline, CDR1 is SGHRS and CDR2 is YFSETQ. The CDR3 is 15 amino acids. The CDR3 sequence is CASSLIGGVNTEAFF. The CDR3 DNA sequence: TGCGCCAGCAGCTTGATAGGAGGGGTGAACACTGAAGCTTTCTTT.

V usage is TRBV5-1 and J usage is TRBJ1-4; TRBD1 matches 9 bases. Germline-derived CDR1 and CDR2 are SGHRS and YFSETQ. The CDR3 is 15 amino acids. Losses at the gene ends were 4 bases for V and 8 bases for J; bases not matched to a gene: 9. The CDR3 sequence: CASSLVDRGNEKLFF. In DNA form, the CDR3 reads TGCGCCAGCAGCCTGGTGGACAGGGGTAACGAAAAACTGTTTTTT.

The rearrangement uses TRBV7-2 and TRBJ1-2, with unresolved D. In germline, CDR1 is SGHTA, CDR2 FQGNSA. V lost 1 base to trimming and J lost 7 bases, with 10 bases between them. The CDR3 loop spans 13 amino acids. The CDR3 region has the DNA TGTGCCAGCAGCTTAGGTTTAGGGAGTGGCTACACCTTC. Translated: CASSLGLGSGYTF.

The chain is built from TRBV30 and TRBJ1-2, with D possibly matching TRBD1 (5 bases). Trimming stripped 1 base from V and 3 bases from J, with 6 bases between. Germline loops: CDR1 GTSNPN, CDR2 SVGIG (reference sequence). The CDR3 contains 12 residues. CDR3 amino acids: CAWSGQHYGYTF. The CDR3 DNA is TGTGCCTGGAGTGGACAGCACTATGGCTACACCTTC.